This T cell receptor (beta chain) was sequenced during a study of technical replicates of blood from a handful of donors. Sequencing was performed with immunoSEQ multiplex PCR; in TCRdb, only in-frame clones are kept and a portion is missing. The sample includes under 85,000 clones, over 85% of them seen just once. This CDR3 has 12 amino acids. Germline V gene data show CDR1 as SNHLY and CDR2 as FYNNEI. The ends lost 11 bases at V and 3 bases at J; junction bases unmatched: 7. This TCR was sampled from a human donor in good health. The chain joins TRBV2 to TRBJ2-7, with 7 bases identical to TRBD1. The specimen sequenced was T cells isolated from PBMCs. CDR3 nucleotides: TGTGCCGGGGGACAGACCAACTACGAGCAGTACTTC. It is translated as CAGGQTNYEQYF.